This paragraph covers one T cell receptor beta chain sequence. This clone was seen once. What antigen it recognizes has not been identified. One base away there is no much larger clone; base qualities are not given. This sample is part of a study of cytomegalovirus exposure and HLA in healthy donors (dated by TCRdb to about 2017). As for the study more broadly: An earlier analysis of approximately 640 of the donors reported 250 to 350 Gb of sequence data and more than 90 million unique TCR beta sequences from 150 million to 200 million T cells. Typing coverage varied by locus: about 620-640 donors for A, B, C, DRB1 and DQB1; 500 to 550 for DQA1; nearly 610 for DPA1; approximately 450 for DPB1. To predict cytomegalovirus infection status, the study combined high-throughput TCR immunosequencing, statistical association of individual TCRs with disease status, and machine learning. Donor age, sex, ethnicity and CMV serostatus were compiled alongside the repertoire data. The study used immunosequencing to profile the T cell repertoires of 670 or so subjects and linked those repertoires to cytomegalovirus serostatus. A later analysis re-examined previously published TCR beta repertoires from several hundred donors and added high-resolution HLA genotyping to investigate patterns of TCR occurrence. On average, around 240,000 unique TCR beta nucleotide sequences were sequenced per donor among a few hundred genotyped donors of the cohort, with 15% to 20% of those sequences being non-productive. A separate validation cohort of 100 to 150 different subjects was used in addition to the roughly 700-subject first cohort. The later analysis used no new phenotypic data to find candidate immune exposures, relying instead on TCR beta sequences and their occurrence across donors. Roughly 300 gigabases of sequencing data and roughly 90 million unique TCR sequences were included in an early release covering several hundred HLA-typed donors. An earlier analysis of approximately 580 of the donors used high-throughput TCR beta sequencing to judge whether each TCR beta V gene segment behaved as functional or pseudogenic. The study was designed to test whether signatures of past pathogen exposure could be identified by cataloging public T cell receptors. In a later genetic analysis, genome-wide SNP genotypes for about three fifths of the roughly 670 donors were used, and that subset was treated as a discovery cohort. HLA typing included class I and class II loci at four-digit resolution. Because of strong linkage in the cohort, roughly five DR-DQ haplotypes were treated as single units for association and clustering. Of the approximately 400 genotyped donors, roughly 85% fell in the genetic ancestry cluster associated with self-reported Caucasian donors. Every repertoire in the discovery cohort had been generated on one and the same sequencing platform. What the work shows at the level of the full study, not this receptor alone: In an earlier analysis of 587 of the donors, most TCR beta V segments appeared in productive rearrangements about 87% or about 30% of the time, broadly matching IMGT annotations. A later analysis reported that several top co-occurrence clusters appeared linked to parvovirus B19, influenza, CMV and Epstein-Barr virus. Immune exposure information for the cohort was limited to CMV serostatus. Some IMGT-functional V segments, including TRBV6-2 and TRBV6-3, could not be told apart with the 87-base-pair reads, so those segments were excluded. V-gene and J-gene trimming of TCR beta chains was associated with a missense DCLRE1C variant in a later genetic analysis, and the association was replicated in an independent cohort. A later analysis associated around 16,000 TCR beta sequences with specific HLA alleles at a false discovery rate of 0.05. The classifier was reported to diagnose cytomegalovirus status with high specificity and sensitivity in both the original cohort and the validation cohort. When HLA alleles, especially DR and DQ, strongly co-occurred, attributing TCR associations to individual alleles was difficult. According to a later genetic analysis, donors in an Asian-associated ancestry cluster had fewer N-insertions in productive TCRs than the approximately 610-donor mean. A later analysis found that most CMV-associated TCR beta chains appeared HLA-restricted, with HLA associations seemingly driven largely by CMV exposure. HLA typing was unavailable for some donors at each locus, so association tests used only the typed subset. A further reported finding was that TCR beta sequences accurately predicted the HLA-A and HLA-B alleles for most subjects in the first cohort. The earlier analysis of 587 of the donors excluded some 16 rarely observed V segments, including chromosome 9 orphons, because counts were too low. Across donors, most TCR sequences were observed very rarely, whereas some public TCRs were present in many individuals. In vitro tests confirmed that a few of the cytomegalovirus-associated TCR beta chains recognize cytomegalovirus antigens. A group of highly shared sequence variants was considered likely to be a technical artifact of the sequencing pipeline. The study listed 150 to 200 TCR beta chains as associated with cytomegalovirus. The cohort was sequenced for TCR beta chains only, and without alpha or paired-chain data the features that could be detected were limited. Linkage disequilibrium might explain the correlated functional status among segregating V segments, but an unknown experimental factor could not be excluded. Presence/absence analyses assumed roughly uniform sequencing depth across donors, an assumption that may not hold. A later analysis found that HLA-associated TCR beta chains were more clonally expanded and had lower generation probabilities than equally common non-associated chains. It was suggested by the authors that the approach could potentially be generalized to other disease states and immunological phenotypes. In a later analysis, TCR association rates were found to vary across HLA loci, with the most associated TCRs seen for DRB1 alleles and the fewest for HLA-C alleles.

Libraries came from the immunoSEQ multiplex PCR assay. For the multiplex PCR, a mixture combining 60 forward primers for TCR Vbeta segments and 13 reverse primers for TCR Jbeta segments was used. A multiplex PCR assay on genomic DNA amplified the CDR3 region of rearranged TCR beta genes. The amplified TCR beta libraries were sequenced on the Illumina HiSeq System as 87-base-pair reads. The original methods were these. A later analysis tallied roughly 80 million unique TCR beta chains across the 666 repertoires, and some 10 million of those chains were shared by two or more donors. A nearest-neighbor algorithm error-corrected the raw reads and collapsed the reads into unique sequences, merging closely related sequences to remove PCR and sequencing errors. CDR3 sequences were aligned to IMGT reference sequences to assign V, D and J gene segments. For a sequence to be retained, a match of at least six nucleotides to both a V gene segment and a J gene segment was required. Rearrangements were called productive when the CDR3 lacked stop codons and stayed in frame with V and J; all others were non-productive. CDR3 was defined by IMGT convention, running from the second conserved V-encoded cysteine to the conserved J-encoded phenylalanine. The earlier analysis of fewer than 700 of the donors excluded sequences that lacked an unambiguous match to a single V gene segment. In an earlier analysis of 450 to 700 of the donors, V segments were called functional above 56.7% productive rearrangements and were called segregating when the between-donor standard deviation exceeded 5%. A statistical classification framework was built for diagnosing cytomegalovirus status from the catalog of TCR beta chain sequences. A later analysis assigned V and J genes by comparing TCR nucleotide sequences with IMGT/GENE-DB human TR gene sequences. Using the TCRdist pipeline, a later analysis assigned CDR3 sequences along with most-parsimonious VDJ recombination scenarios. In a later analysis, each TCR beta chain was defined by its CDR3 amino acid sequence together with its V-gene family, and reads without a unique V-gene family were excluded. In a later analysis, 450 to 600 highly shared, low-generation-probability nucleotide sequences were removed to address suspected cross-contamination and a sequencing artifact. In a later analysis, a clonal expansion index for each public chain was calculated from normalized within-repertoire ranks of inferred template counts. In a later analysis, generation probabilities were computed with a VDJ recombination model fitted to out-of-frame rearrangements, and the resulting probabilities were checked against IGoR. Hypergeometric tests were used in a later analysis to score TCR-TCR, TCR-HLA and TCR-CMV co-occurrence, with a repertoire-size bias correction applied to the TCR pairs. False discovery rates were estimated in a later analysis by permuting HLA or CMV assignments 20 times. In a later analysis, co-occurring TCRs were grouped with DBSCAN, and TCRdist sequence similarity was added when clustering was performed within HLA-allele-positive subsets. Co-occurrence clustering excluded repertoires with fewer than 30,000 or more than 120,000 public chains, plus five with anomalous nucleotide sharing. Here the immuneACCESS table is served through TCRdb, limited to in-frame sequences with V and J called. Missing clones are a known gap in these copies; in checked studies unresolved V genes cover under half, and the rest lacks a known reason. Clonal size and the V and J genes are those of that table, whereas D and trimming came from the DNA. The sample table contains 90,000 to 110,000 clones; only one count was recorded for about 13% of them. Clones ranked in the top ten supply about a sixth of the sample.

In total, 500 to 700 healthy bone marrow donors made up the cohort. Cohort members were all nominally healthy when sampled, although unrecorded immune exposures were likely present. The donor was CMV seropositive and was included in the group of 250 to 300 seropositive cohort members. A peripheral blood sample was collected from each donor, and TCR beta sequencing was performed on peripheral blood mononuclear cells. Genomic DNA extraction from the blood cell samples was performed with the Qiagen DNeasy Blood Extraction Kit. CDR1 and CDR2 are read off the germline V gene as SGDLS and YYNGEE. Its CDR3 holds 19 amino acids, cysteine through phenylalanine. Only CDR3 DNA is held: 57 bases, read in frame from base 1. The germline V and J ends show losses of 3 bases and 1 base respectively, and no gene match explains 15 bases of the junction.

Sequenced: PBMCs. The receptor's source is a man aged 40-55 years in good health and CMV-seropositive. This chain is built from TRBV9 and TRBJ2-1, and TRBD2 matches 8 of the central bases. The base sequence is TGTGCCAGCAGCGAGCGCAAGCTAGCGGGCGGATTATCCTACAATGAGCAGTTCTTC. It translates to CASSERKLAGGLSYNEQFF.